This T cell receptor beta chain is drawn from a study of T-cell memory formation after mild COVID-19. In the study overall: Largely, TCR clusters stayed within a single donor. Overall study results and limits: While clones contracting from day 15 to 85 were balanced between CD4 and CD8, later expanders leaned CD4+. Contracting CD8+ clones were enriched in EMRA, CD4+ mainly in CM and EM.

On this clonotype: Its specificity is unknown.

MiXCR, run by TCRdb on the 5' RACE reads, gives a single entry per CDR3 protein. Found here are about 320,000 distinct CDR3 sequences, more than 13% of them singletons; the top ten hold roughly 21%. The germline V gene encodes CDR1 SEHNR and CDR2 FQNEAQ (reference sequence). Trimming shortened V by 3 bases and J by 5 bases, and 10 bases separated the two germline ends. There are 13 residues in the CDR3. Sequenced material: PBMCs or a T cell subset sorted from them (not recorded which). The chain links TRBV7-9 to TRBJ2-5, with D possibly being TRBD1 (6 bases). The clonotype originates from a young man who had mild COVID-19 (a few samples of this study predate the infection). Cell type and time point are not known. The CDR3 DNA follows: TGTGCCAGCAGCTTGGGGGCGTGGGAGACCCAGTACTTC. It translates to CASSLGAWETQYF. Complete variable domain (other parts from reference TRBV7-9 and TRBJ2-5): DTGVSQNPRHKITKRGQNVTFRCDPISEHNRLYWYRQTLGQGPEFLTYFQNEAQLEKSRLLSDRFSAERPKGSFSTLEIQRTEQGDSAMYLCASSLGAWETQYFGPGTRLLVL.